Presented here are 23 T cell receptor beta chains from one specimen sequenced in a study of blood T cells in healthy people across ages (dated by TCRdb to between 2014 and 2016). Library construction relied on 5' RACE. Sequencing was carried out with an Illumina HiSeq 2500. A second PCR of 7 to 11 cycles was performed with a sample-barcoded 5' primer and a J-beta primer mix. The public reads were quality trimmed at Q25 with fastp and then assembled into clones with MiXCR by TCRdb, keeping productive beta chains. Every distinct CDR3 protein forms one entry, paired with its most common genes and DNA. The sample has roughly 1.5 million distinct CDR3 sequences on record, approximately 42% of them singletons. The leading ten clones occupy approximately 4% of the sample. Sequencing was done on a sample of blood. These receptors came from a woman aged 18-29 years in good health.

V and J are TRBV20-1 and TRBJ1-2; D is possibly TRBD1 (5 bases). V lost 7 bases and J 8 bases, leaving 23 bases between the germline ends. This CDR3 has 14 residues. CDR1 is DFQATT, CDR2 SNEGSKA, per germline (reference sequence). The CDR3 region has the DNA TGCAGTGGCACACAGCCGGGGCCGTCGTTCGGCTACACCTTC. It yields the protein CSGTQPGPSFGYTF.

The chain uses TRBV10-3 and TRBJ2-4; 8 bases are shared with TRBD1. The V gene end was trimmed by 10 bases and the J gene end by 5 bases; junction bases not matched to a gene: 4. CDR1 and CDR2 (germline): ENHRY, SYGVKD. The CDR3 runs 12 residues. The CDR3 loop reads CASRGLENIQYF. The CDR3, as DNA: TGTGCCAGCAGGGGGCTGGAAAACATTCAGTACTTC.

The chain links TRBV6-6 to TRBJ1-3; 9 bases match TRBD1. The CDR3 is 16 residues long. Germline V lookup: CDR1 MNHNY, CDR2 SVGAGI (reference sequence). Losses at the gene ends were 6 bases for V and 0 bases for J; bases not matched to a gene: 6. CDR3 sequence: CASRKRQGDSGNTIYF. Written as DNA, the CDR3 is TGTGCCAGCAGAAAGAGACAGGGGGACTCTGGAAACACCATATATTTT.

The gene calls are TRBV10-3 and TRBJ2-1, with a weak D call TRBD1 (6 bases). CDR1 and CDR2 from the germline V gene are ENHRY and SYGVKD. Trimming removed 6 bases from V and 13 bases from J, with 19 bases in between. The CDR3 covers 13 residues. In nucleotides, the CDR3 is TGTGCCATCAGCGCAGGGGAAGAAGAGACCCAGTTCTTC. It encodes CAISAGEEETQFF.

The chain links TRBV7-8 to TRBJ2-1, with D uncertain. Trimming took 7 bases from V and 7 from J, leaving 14 bases between them. Germline-derived CDR1 and CDR2 are SGHVS and FQNEAQ. The CDR3 runs to 13 residues. CDR3 protein: CASIGTTVNEQFF. DNA for the CDR3: TGTGCCAGCATAGGCACAACGGTGAATGAGCAGTTCTTC.

This clonotype was seen a handful of times. The chain carries TRBV4-1 and TRBJ2-5; no clear D gene. CDR1 and CDR2 from the germline V gene are MGHRA and YSYEKL. The ends were cut back, 0 bases at V and 2 bases at J, with 10 bases in the middle. The CDR3 length is 15 residues. The CDR3 DNA reads TGCGCCAGCAGCCAAGAGGTGACCACGCAAGAGACCCAGTACTTC. Translating gives CASSQEVTTQETQYF.

This clonotype showed up just once. This chain joins TRBV7-2 and TRBJ2-1; 7 bases fit TRBD2. Germline values: CDR1 SGHTA, CDR2 FQGNSA. Unmatched junction bases numbered 14, after V lost 5 bases and J lost 7 bases. The CDR3 is 16 amino acids. The CDR3 loop is CASSVGGSGNPNEQFF. The CDR3 nucleotides read TGTGCCAGCAGCGTCGGAGGGAGCGGGAACCCGAATGAGCAGTTCTTC.

The J gene is TRBJ2-1, the V gene TRBV19; 12 bases agree with TRBD2. The CDR3 sequence is 15 residues long. The V gene's germline CDR1 is LNHDA and CDR2 SQIVND (reference sequence). Germline trimming cut 7 bases from V and 10 bases from J; bases unmatched to any gene: 11. CDR3 in DNA: TGTGCCAGTAAGGGGGTCGGACTAGCGGGAAGGGAGCAGTTCTTC. This translates into CASKGVGLAGREQFF.

This clonotype is a singleton in its sample. CDR3 DNA sequence: TGTGCCAGCACCTACTGGGTAGGGCTTCCTCCCTACAATGAGCAGTTCTTC. Translation: CASTYWVGLPPYNEQFF. The rearrangement uses TRBV5-6 and TRBJ2-1; D is undetermined. Trimming took 6 bases from V and 2 from J, leaving 21 bases between them. In germline, CDR1 is SGHDT, CDR2 YYEEEE. The CDR3 spans 17 residues.

The chain is built from TRBV4-1 and TRBJ2-1; perhaps TRBD2 as D (5 bases). CDR1 is MGHRA, CDR2 YSYEKL, per germline. This CDR3 spans 13 amino acids. V lost 0 bases and J 5 bases, leaving 5 bases between the germline ends. The CDR3 bases are TGCGCCAGCAGCCAAGAGCGGGACAATGAGCAGTTCTTC. Encoded protein: CASSQERDNEQFF.

The chain combines TRBV27 with TRBJ1-1; 8 positions agree with TRBD1. The CDR3 sequence is 14 residues long. In germline, CDR1 is MNHEY, CDR2 SMNVEV (reference sequence). J gave up 4 bases and V 9 bases, and 10 bases lay outside the gene matches. CDR3 sequence: CASRPGQGITEAFF. For the CDR3, the DNA is TGTGCCAGTAGACCCGGACAGGGAATCACTGAAGCTTTCTTT.

V usage is TRBV7-2 and J usage is TRBJ2-1; the D is unclear. CDR1 is SGHTA, CDR2 FQGNSA, per germline. V was shortened by 5 bases and J by 8 bases, with 22 bases between the two germline ends. CDR3 length: 16 residues. CDR3 bases: TGTGCCAGCAGCCCCGGCCGACCCAACCTGGCCCATGAGCAGTTCTTC. It is translated as CASSPGRPNLAHEQFF.

V usage is TRBV19 and J usage is TRBJ2-2; 7 bases fit TRBD1. The ends lost 7 bases at V and 6 bases at J; junction bases unmatched: 8. Germline-derived CDR1 and CDR2 are LNHDA and SQIVND (reference sequence). The CDR3 totals 14 residues. The CDR3 DNA reads as TGTGCCAGTAAGTCCGGGACAGACGCCGGGGAGCTGTTTTTT. This encodes CASKSGTDAGELFF. The whole variable domain, remainder taken from reference TRBV19 and TRBJ2-2, is DGGITQSPKYLFRKEGQNVTLSCEQNLNHDAMYWYRQDPGQGLRLIYYSQIVNDFQKGDIAEGYSVSREKKESFPLTVTSAQKNPTAFYLCASKSGTDAGELFFGEGSRLTVL.

V and J are TRBV20-1 and TRBJ2-7, with D tentatively TRBD1 (6 bases). The germline gives CDR1 DFQATT, CDR2 SNEGSKA (reference sequence). The CDR3 length is 12 residues. The V and J ends lost 5 bases and 2 bases respectively, with 10 bases between them. CDR3 region: CSASRTAYEQYF. CDR3 sequence (DNA): TGCAGTGCTTCCAGGACAGCCTACGAGCAGTACTTC.

The V and J genes are TRBV4-3 and TRBJ2-7; D tentatively reads TRBD1 or TRBD2 (5 bases each). CDR3 length: 14 residues. V lost 4 bases and J lost 0, with 10 bases in between. Germline V CDR1 and CDR2: LGHNA, YSLEER. CDR3 DNA: TGCGCCAGCAGCCCCTTCGGGACCTCCTACGAGCAGTACTTC. Its protein product is CASSPFGTSYEQYF.

This chain links TRBV29-1 with TRBJ1-1, with D tentatively TRBD1 (6 bases). V was shortened by 1 base and J by 0 bases, with 12 bases between the two germline ends. Germline lookup yields CDR1 SQVTM and CDR2 ANQGSEA. This CDR3 has 15 residues. The CDR3 here is CSVEAVQGMNTEAFF. CDR3 nucleotide sequence: TGCAGCGTTGAAGCCGTACAGGGTATGAACACTGAAGCTTTCTTT.

This clonotype was seen a few times. This chain joins TRBV20-1 and TRBJ2-5; 8 nucleotides line up with TRBD2. The end of the DNA is better explained by TRBJ2-7, so the J call may be wrong. The length of the CDR3 is 15 residues. Germline CDR1 and CDR2: DFQATT and SNEGSKA (reference sequence). DNA for the CDR3: TGCAGTGCTAGAGACGCCGGGAGGGCCTCCTACGAGCAGTACTTC. Its protein is CSARDAGRASYEQYF.

This clonotype appeared many times. V gene TRBV29-1 combines with J gene TRBJ1-2; 8 nucleotides agree with TRBD1. The J segment lost 4 bases and the V segment lost 2 bases, leaving 6 bases of the junction unmatched. CDR1 is SQVTM and CDR2 is ANQGSEA in the germline V gene. This CDR3 has 14 amino acids. The CDR3 DNA sequence: TGCAGCGTTGAACAGGGGGCGCAGGGCTATGGCTACACCTTC. Protein: CSVEQGAQGYGYTF.

CDR3 DNA sequence: TGTGCCAGCTCACCACCTGGCGGTCCCAACAATGAGCAGTTCTTC. Translated: CASSPPGGPNNEQFF. The V and J genes are TRBV18 and TRBJ2-1; D gene uncertain. V was cut by 0 bases and J by 5 bases, with 11 bases left in between. In germline, CDR1 is KGHSH, CDR2 LQKENI. This CDR3 is built from 15 residues.

The chain carries TRBV5-1 and TRBJ2-7; possibly TRBD2 for D (6 bases). The J call may be faulty, since TRBJ2-5 better matches the DNA end. The CDR3 has 14 amino acids. Germline CDR1 is SGHRS and CDR2 is YFSETQ. The CDR3 DNA reads TGCGCCAGCAGCTTGAGTTACGGGGGAGAGACCCAGTACTTC. Translated: CASSLSYGGETQYF.

V and J are TRBV20-1 and TRBJ1-6; no firm D call. The V end was cut by 0 bases, the J end by 9 bases, with 18 bases between. Germline CDR1 reads DFQATT; CDR2 reads SNEGSKA (reference sequence). CDR3 length: 16 amino acids. The CDR3 coding sequence is TGCAGTGCTAGAGATAGAGGCCCGGGTCTTGTTTCACCCCTCCACTTT. This sequence encodes CSARDRGPGLVSPLHF.

This clonotype was recorded at least ten times. This chain joins TRBV7-9 and TRBJ1-6; D unclear. Deletions cut 6 bases from V and 6 bases from J, with 12 bases between. Germline CDR1 reads SEHNR; CDR2 reads FQNEAQ (reference sequence). This CDR3 is 14 amino acids long. CDR3 region: CASRSGFGNSPLHF. DNA for the CDR3: TGTGCCAGCAGATCGGGGTTTGGTAATTCACCCCTCCACTTT. Supplemented by reference TRBV7-9 and TRBJ1-6, the full variable domain reads DTGVSQNPRHKITKRGQNVTFRCDPISEHNRLYWYRQTLGQGPEFLTYFQNEAQLEKSRLLSDRFSAERPKGSFSTLEIQRTEQGDSAMYLCASRSGFGNSPLHFGNGTRLTVT.

CDR3 in DNA: TGTGCCAGCACCCGGACTCCGGGGGTCGAGCAGTTCTTC. Translated, it gives CASTRTPGVEQFF. The J gene is TRBJ2-1, the V gene TRBV5-5, with D possibly being TRBD2 (6 bases). Germline CDR1 is SGHKS and CDR2 is YYEKEE (reference sequence). The CDR3 runs 13 residues. Trimming cost V 6 bases and J 10 bases, with 17 bases left between them.